The clone carrying this TCR beta chain was seen a few times. Deletions cut 2 bases from V and 8 bases from J, with 9 bases between. The CDR3 totals 13 residues. The germline gives CDR1 LNHDA, CDR2 SQIVND (reference sequence). Individual cDNA molecules received unique molecular identifiers. MiXCR, run by TCRdb on the 5' RACE reads, gives a single entry per CDR3 protein. The table includes some 29,000 distinct CDR3 sequences, more than 3.5% detected once. The source of the sample is a study of early T cells in non-severe SARS-CoV-2 infection. About the research overall: Unpaired chains resulted from sequencing bulk RNA of unsorted whole blood.

The TCR originated in an adult who was a healthcare worker with PCR-confirmed SARS-CoV-2 infection or an uninfected control (not recorded which). The rearrangement links TRBV19 to TRBJ2-2; D is ambiguous. The sequenced sample was whole blood. The DNA of the CDR3 is TGTGCCAGTAGTATACCCCCTGGGGGGGAGCTGTTTTTT. Translation gives CASSIPPGGELFF. The full variable domain, with the rest looked up from reference TRBV19 and TRBJ2-2, is DGGITQSPKYLFRKEGQNVTLSCEQNLNHDAMYWYRQDPGQGLRLIYYSQIVNDFQKGDIAEGYSVSREKKESFPLTVTSAQKNPTAFYLCASSIPPGGELFFGEGSRLTVL.